This T cell receptor (beta chain) was found in a study of identical twins listed by TCRdb under 2016. For the wider study: The study deep-sequenced TCR alpha and beta repertoires from monozygotic twins, unrelated adults of various ages and cord blood to test whether fetal clonotypes persist. Replicate twin experiments were performed at different times using different library preparation protocols to rule out contamination.

What the research found in general, with its limitations: In monozygotic twins, recombination models systematically underestimated out-of-frame TCR alpha sharing, but the models matched the sharing seen between unrelated individuals. Zero-insertion analyses could be partly confounded by invariant T cells such as MAIT and iNKT, though diverse VJ usage argued against such confounding for most clonotypes. Conclusions relied on cross-sectional statistical analysis, since the same donors could not be followed over many years. Fewer insertions were carried by abundant cord blood beta clonotypes, a similar but weaker trend appeared in young adult naive repertoires, and no such trend appeared in memory repertoires. A weaker excess of twin sharing was found in beta out-of-frame sequences because the signal-to-noise ratio was lowered by fewer shared sequences. Compared with coincidental sharing between unrelated individuals, out-of-frame TCR alpha sequences shared between twins showed an excess of sequences with low generation probability.

Library preparation employed 5' RACE. Instrument on record: Illumina HiSeq 2000. Template switching added a universal primer binding site, and the final cDNA carried a unique molecular identifier that allowed TCR cDNA molecules to be counted accurately. First-strand cDNA for TCR alpha and beta chains was synthesized from specific primers in the conserved constant-segment region. To control for contamination, every cDNA library carried two barcodes: a SMART-Mk sample barcode plus Illumina barcodes. Two successive PCR steps introduced TruSeq adapter sequences along with Illumina sample barcodes. Sequencing of the TCR alpha and beta cDNA libraries was done on the Illumina HiSeq platform using custom primers. The authors processed their data as follows. Raw reads were processed with MiGEC to extract unique molecular identifiers, and MiXCR was used to determine CDR3 positions. For each individual, recombination models were inferred using an EM algorithm with the repgenHMM and IGoR tools. The tcR package in R was used for shared clonotype analysis, with sharing normalized by the product of cloneset sizes. To study raw recombination without the effects of thymic and clonal selection, out-of-frame nonproductive sequences were analyzed. Through fastp at Q25 and MiXCR, TCRdb rebuilt clones from the public reads, retaining in-frame beta chains. Every entry covers one CDR3 protein and lists the most common genes and DNA from its rows. The authors' filters were not applied to this entry. For this sample the table gives around 280,000 distinct CDR3 sequences, of which 6.5% to 9.5% were detected only once. The ten largest account for around 2.1% of the sample.

CDR1 and CDR2 (WNHNN, SYGVQD) derive from the germline V gene (reference sequence). Trimming removed 0 bases from V and 4 bases from J, leaving 12 bases between the germline ends. From its cysteine to its phenylalanine, the CDR3 spans 15 amino acids. The retained sequence is limited to the CDR3, 45 bases, with the frame set at the first base. All donors were healthy Caucasians. The twin cohort consisted of three pairs of female monozygotic twins, all aged 18 to 29 years. Using Miltenyi CD45RO+ enrichment and human naive T-cell isolation kits, memory (CD45RO+) and naive T cells were isolated from PBMC. Concerning this clonotype itself: Its cognate antigen has yet to be identified. No much larger clone is present one base from it, and per-base qualities are unavailable.

The data also belong to a second study, concerning yellow fever vaccine responses in identical twins. That second publication adds: The authors reported that the T cell response to vaccination in identical twins appeared partly convergent and partly personalized. In identical twins, the study followed T cell clones that responded to the vaccine with precision.

This clonotype originated in a young woman in good health. Source material: memory (CD45RO+) T cells sorted from blood. The cell subset or site tag for this specimen amounts to: CD45RO+ enriched T cells. This chain is built from TRBV10-1 and TRBJ1-1; the D gene assignment is ambiguous. The CDR3 sequence is CASSESPETSTEAFF. DNA sequence: TGCGCCAGCAGTGAGTCCCCGGAGACCAGCACTGAAGCTTTCTTT.